The 17 T cell receptor beta chains below all came from one sample that was sequenced in a study of shared clonotypes between healthy human individuals (dated by TCRdb to the early 2020s). The library was prepared using the immunoSEQ multiplex PCR assay. The table was pulled from immuneACCESS by TCRdb, which kept in-frame rearrangements only. Such tables lose some clones; where checked, under half of the loss comes from unresolved V genes, and the rest has no known cause. The sample includes roughly 500,000 clones, with 75% to 85% observed a single time. Clones ranked in the top ten supply about 12% of the sample. The sequenced sample was PBMCs. These receptors all stem from a woman aged 40 to 50 in good health. Some clones in this sample may be carry-over from other donors' samples.

This rearrangement joins TRBV27 to TRBJ1-4, with D possibly TRBD1 on 5 matching bases. Germline-derived CDR1 and CDR2 are MNHEY and SMNVEV (reference sequence). V shed 5 bases and J shed 0 bases, with 10 bases lying between them. The CDR3 loop spans 15 amino acids. CDR3 in DNA: TGTGCCAGCAGTCAGACAGCGGCAACTAATGAAAAACTGTTTTTT. This codes for CASSQTAATNEKLFF.

The chain recombines TRBV7-9 with TRBJ1-2, with 8 bases lining up with TRBD1. The V and J ends lost 8 bases and 6 bases, in that order; junction bases with no gene match: 8. This CDR3 has 13 amino acids. Germline CDR1 reads SEHNR; CDR2 reads FQNEAQ (reference sequence). CDR3 region: CASAIGQGNGYTF. The CDR3 nucleotides read TGTGCCAGCGCCATAGGACAGGGTAATGGCTACACCTTC.

The CDR3 bases are TGCGCCAGCAGCCAAGTGACAGGTGCCTATGGCTACACCTTC. It is translated as CASSQVTGAYGYTF. The genes are TRBV4-3 and TRBJ1-2, with D tentatively TRBD1 (6 bases). V dropped 1 base and J dropped 4 bases, with 10 bases sitting between them. Germline V gene lookup returns CDR1 LGHNA and CDR2 YSLEER. The CDR3 is 14 amino acids.

This clone has a single count. The chain links TRBV7-9 to TRBJ2-7; possibly TRBD1 or TRBD2 for D (5 bases each). The germline V and J ends were trimmed by 5 bases and 5 bases, with 16 bases remaining between them. The CDR3 consists of 14 residues. Germline V lookup: CDR1 SEHNR, CDR2 FQNEAQ (reference sequence). The DNA of the CDR3 is TGTGCCAGCAGCCTCGGGACGGAAAGCGACGAGCAGTACTTC. This sequence encodes CASSLGTESDEQYF.

The chain uses TRBV15 and TRBJ2-5, with 9 bases fitting TRBD2. With 4 bases clipped from V and 1 base from J, the junction kept 4 bases outside the gene matches. The germline V gene encodes CDR1 LNHNV and CDR2 YYDKDF (reference sequence). This CDR3 spans 15 amino acids. Written as DNA, the CDR3 is TGTGCCACCAGCAAACCAGCGGGGGGCCAAGAGACCCAGTACTTC. It yields the protein CATSKPAGGQETQYF. Combining the CDR3 with reference TRBV15 and TRBJ2-5 gives the whole variable domain DAMVIQNPRYQVTQFGKPVTLSCSQTLNHNVMYWYQQKSSQAPKLLFHYYDKDFNNEADTPDNFQSRRPNTSFCFLDIRSPGLGDTAMYLCATSKPAGGQETQYFGPGTRLLVL.

The chain carries TRBV5-4 and TRBJ2-5; no clear D gene. The CDR3 is 13 residues long. CDR1 and CDR2 (germline): SGHNT, YYREEE (reference sequence). Trimming stripped 1 base from V and 2 bases from J, with 6 bases between. In DNA form, the CDR3 reads TGTGCCAGCAGCTTGATTGGGCAAGAGACCCAGTACTTC. Translation gives CASSLIGQETQYF.

The chain joins TRBV7-3 to TRBJ2-1; unclear D gene. Trimming pared 5 bases from V and 8 bases from J, leaving 13 bases between. CDR1 and CDR2 (germline): SGHTA, FQGTGA. The CDR3 length is 13 residues. CDR3 sequence: CASSPPAGDEQFF. The CDR3 region has the DNA TGTGCCAGCAGCCCCCCCGCTGGGGATGAGCAGTTCTTC.

V usage is TRBV10-2 and J usage is TRBJ1-1; 7 bases match TRBD1. Germline lookup yields CDR1 WSHSY and CDR2 SAAADI. The length of the CDR3 is 18 residues. V was pared by 3 bases and J by 1 base, with 14 bases of the junction left unmatched. CDR3 coding DNA: TGCGCCAGCAGTGACTCCGCGTTGGAGGGGGCCTGGAACACTGAAGCTTTCTTT. It specifies CASSDSALEGAWNTEAFF.

The chain has TRBV19 and TRBJ1-5; D is ambiguous. Trimming removed 5 bases at V and 4 bases at J, with 12 bases between. The germline gives CDR1 LNHDA, CDR2 SQIVND (reference sequence). This CDR3 has 14 residues. The CDR3 loop is CASSSDGRNQPQHF. The CDR3, as DNA: TGTGCCAGTAGTTCCGACGGCAGGAATCAGCCCCAGCATTTT.

The sample holds many counts of this clone. The V call is TRBV10-1, the J call TRBJ2-1, with 11 bases lining up with TRBD2. The CDR3 consists of 16 residues. V shed 2 bases and J 7 bases; nucleotides not matched to a gene: 7. Germline CDR1 is WNHNN and CDR2 is SYGVQD (reference sequence). This CDR3 reads CASSEEGSSGRNEQFF. CDR3 nucleotide sequence: TGCGCCAGCAGTGAGGAGGGTTCTAGCGGGAGGAATGAGCAGTTCTTC.

V and J are TRBV28 and TRBJ2-1, with D perhaps given as TRBD1 or TRBD2 (6 bases each). Germline CDR1 reads MDHEN; CDR2 reads SYDVKM. Trimming removed 6 bases at V and 6 bases at J, with 12 bases between. The CDR3 consists of 13 residues. Here the CDR3 DNA reads TGTGCCAGCAGGTCAGGAGGGGGCAATGAGCAGTTCTTC. Its translation is CASRSGGGNEQFF. Combining the CDR3 with reference TRBV28 and TRBJ2-1 gives the whole variable domain DVKVTQSSRYLVKRTGEKVFLECVQDMDHENMFWYRQDPGLGLRLIYFSYDVKMKEKGDIPEGYSVSREKKERFSLILESASTNQTSMYLCASRSGGGNEQFFGPGTRLTVL.

This chain connects TRBV6-1 to TRBJ2-3, with TRBD2 matching over 7 bases. Germline V gives CDR1 MNHNS, CDR2 SASEGT. Germline trimming cut 3 bases from V and 0 bases from J; bases unmatched to any gene: 3. The CDR3 runs to 15 residues. The CDR3 coding sequence is TGTGCCAGCAGTGACGGAGCGGGAAGCACAGATACGCAGTATTTT. Translating it yields CASSDGAGSTDTQYF.

This clone was counted only a few times. The rearrangement uses TRBV7-2 and TRBJ2-7; D might be TRBD2 (5 bases). Germline V gives CDR1 SGHTA, CDR2 FQGNSA. CDR3 length: 13 residues. V lost 10 bases and J 0 bases, leaving 13 bases between the germline ends. The CDR3 region is CATSREFSYEQYF. CDR3 coding DNA: TGTGCCACCTCGAGGGAATTCTCCTACGAGCAGTACTTC.

V is TRBV12-5 and J is TRBJ2-5, with D possibly being TRBD2 (6 bases). Deletions cut 5 bases from V and 2 bases from J, with 15 bases between. Germline CDR1 LGHNT, CDR2 FRNRAP. This CDR3 has 15 amino acids. Written as DNA, the CDR3 is TGTGCTAGTGGTCCGGGGGACGGGATACAAGAGACCCAGTACTTC. Its translation is CASGPGDGIQETQYF. The complete variable domain, with remaining parts taken from reference TRBV12-5 and TRBJ2-5, reads DARVTQTPRHKVTEMGQEVTMRCQPILGHNTVFWYRQTMMQGLELLAYFRNRAPLDDSGMPKDRFSAEMPDATLATLKIQPSEPRDSAVYFCASGPGDGIQETQYFGPGTRLLVL.

The V gene is TRBV6-1, the J gene TRBJ2-5; D not certain. The germline V and J ends were trimmed by 4 bases and 2 bases, with 8 bases remaining between them. This CDR3 has 13 amino acids. The germline V gene encodes CDR1 MNHNS and CDR2 SASEGT. Here the CDR3 reads CASSARRQETQYF. DNA of the CDR3: TGTGCCAGCAGTGCGCGGAGACAAGAGACCCAGTACTTC.

On this clone: The junction does not match germline at one end; this may be a read error. The rearrangement joins TRBV7-7 to TRBJ2-7; D call uncertain. This CDR3 contains 14 residues. Germline lookup yields CDR1 SSHAT and CDR2 FNYEAQ (reference sequence). The CDR3 region is CASSLSFPPGEQYF. The CDR3 bases are TGTGCTAGCAGCCTAAGCTTCCCCCCGGGCGAGCAGTACTTC.

J is TRBJ2-7 and V is TRBV19; D gene uncertain. V gave up 4 bases and J gave up 0 bases, with 13 bases separating them. The CDR3 loop spans 15 amino acids. Germline CDR1 and CDR2: LNHDA and SQIVND (reference sequence). DNA for the CDR3: TGTGCCAGTAGTACCCGACACGTGAGCTCCTACGAGCAGTACTTC. Amino acids: CASSTRHVSSYEQYF.